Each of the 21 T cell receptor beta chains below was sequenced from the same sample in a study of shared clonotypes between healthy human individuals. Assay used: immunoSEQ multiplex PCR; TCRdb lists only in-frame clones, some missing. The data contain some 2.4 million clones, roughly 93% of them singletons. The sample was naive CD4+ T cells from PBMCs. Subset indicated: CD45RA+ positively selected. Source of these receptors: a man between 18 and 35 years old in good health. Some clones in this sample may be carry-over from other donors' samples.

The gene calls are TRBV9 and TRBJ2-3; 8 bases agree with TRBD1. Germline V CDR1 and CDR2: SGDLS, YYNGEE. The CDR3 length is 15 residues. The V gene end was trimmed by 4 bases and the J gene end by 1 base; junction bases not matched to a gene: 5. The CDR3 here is CASSTTGVGTDTQYF. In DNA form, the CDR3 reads TGTGCCAGCAGCACGACAGGGGTGGGCACAGATACGCAGTATTTT.

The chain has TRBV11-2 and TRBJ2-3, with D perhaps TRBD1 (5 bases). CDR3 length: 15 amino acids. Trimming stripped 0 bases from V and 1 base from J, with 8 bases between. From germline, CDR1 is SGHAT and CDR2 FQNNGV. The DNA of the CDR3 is TGTGCCAGCAGCTTAGAGACAGCACGCACAGATACGCAGTATTTT. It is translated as CASSLETARTDTQYF. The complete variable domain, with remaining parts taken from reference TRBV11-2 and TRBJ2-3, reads EAGVAQSPRYKIIEKRQSVAFWCNPISGHATLYWYQQILGQGPKLLIQFQNNGVVDDSQLPKDRFSAERLKGVDSTLKIQPAKLEDSAVYLCASSLETARTDTQYFGPGTRLTVL.

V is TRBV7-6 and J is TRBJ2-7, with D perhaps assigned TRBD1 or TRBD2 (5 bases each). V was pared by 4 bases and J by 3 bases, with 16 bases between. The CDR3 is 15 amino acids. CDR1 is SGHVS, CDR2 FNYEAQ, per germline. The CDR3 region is CASSSHEGQGYEQYF. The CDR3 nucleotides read TGTGCCAGCAGCTCCCATGAGGGGCAGGGCTACGAGCAGTACTTC. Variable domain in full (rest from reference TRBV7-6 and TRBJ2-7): GAGVSQSPRYKVTKRGQDVALRCDPISGHVSLYWYRQALGQGPEFLTYFNYEAQQDKSGLPNDRFSAERPEGSISTLTIQRTEQRDSAMYRCASSSHEGQGYEQYFGPGTRLTVT.

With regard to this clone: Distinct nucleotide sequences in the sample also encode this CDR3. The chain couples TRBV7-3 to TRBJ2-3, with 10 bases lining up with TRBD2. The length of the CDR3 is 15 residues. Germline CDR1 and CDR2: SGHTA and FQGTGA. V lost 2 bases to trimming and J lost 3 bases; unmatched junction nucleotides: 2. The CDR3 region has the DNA TGTGCCAGCAGCTTACTAGCGGGAGCGACAGATACGCAGTATTTT. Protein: CASSLLAGATDTQYF.

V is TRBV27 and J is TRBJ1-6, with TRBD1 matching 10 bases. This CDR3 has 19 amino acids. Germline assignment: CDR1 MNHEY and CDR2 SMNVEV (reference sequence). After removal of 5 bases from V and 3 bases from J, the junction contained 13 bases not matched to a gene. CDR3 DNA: TGTGCCAGCAGTGCAGCCGGGACAGGGGACCCCTACTATAATTCACCCCTCCACTTT. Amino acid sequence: CASSAAGTGDPYYNSPLHF.

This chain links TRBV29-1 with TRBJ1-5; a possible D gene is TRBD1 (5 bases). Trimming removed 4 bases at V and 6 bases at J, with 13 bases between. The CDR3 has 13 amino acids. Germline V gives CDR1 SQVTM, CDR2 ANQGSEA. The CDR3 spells CSVVSGLGQPQHF. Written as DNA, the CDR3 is TGCAGCGTTGTTTCAGGGCTAGGTCAGCCCCAGCATTTT.

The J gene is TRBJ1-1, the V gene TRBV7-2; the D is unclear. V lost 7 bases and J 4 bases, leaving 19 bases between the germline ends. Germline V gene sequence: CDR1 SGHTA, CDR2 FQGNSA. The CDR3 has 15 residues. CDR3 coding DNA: TGTGCCAGCACCGTAGACGGCCGGTCTAGCACTGAAGCTTTCTTT. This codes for CASTVDGRSSTEAFF.

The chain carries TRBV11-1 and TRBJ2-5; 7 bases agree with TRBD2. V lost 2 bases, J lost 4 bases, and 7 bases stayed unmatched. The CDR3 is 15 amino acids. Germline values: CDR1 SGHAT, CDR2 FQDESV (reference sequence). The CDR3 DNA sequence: TGTGCCAGCAGCTTAAGGTCGGCGGGAGTAGAGACCCAGTACTTC. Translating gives CASSLRSAGVETQYF.

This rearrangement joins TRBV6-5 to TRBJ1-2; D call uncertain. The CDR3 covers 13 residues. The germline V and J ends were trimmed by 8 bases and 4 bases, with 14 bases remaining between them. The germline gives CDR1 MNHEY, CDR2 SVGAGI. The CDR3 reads CASGLFLGYGYTF. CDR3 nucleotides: TGTGCCAGCGGACTCTTCTTAGGCTATGGCTACACCTTC.

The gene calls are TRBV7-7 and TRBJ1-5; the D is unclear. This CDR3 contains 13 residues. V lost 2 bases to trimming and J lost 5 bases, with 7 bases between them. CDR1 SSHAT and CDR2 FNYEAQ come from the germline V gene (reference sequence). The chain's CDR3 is CASSLRRDQPQHF. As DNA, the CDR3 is TGTGCCAGCAGCTTAAGGAGGGATCAGCCCCAGCATTTT.

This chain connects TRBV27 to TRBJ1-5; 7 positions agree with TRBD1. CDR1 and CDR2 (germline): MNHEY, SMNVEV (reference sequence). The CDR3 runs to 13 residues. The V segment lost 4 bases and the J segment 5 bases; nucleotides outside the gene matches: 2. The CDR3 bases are TGTGCCAGCAGTTACGACAGGGATCAGCCCCAGCATTTT. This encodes CASSYDRDQPQHF.

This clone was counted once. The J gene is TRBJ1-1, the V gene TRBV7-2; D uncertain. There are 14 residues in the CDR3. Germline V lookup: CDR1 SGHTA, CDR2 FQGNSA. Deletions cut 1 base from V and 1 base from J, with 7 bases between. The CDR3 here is CASSLGFWNTEAFF. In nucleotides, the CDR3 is TGTGCCAGCAGCTTAGGGTTCTGGAACACTGAAGCTTTCTTT.

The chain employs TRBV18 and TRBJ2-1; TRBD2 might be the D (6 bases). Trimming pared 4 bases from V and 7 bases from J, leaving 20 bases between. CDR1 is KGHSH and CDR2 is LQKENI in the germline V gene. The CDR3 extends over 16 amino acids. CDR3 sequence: CASSRISTGVDNEQFF. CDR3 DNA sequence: TGTGCCAGCTCACGCATCTCCACGGGAGTGGATAATGAGCAGTTCTTC.

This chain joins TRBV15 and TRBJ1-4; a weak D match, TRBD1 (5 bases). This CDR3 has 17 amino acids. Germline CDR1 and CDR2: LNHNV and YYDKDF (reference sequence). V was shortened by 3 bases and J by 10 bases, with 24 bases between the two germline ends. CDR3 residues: CATSSSLKGERGGKLFF. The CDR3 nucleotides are TGTGCCACCAGCAGTTCTCTAAAAGGGGAACGTGGGGGAAAACTGTTTTTT.

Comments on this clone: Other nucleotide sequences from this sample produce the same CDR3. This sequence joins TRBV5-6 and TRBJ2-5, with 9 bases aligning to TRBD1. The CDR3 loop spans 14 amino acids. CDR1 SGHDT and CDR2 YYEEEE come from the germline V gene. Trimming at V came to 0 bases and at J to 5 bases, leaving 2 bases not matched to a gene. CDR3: CASSLDRGPETQYF. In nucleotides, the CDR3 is TGTGCCAGCAGCTTGGACAGGGGGCCGGAGACCCAGTACTTC.

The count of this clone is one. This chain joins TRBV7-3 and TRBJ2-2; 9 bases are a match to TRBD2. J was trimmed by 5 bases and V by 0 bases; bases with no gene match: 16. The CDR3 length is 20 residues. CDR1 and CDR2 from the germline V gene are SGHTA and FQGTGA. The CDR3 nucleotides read TGTGCCAGCAGCTTAACGCGGCTAGCGGGACTCGTCACGGGGACCGGGGAGCTGTTTTTT. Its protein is CASSLTRLAGLVTGTGELFF.

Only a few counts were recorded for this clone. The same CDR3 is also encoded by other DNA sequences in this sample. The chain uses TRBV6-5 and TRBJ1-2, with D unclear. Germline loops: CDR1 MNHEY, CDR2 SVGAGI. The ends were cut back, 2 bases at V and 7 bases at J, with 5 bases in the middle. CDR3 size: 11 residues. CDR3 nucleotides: TGTGCCAGCAGTTACGGCGGTGGCTACACCTTC. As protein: CASSYGGGYTF.

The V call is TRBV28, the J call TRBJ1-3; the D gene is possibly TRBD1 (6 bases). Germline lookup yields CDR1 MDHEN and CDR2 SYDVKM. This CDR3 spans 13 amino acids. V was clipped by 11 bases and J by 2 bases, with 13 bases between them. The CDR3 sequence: CAWRGAAGNTIYF. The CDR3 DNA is TGTGCCTGGAGGGGGGCCGCTGGAAACACCATATATTTT.

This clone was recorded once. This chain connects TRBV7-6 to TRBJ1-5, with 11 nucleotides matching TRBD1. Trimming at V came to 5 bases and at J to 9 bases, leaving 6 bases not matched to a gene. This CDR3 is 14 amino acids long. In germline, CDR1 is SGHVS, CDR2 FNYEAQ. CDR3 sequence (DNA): TGTGCCAGCAGCCCCGGGACAGGGGGTCGGCCCCAGCATTTT. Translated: CASSPGTGGRPQHF.

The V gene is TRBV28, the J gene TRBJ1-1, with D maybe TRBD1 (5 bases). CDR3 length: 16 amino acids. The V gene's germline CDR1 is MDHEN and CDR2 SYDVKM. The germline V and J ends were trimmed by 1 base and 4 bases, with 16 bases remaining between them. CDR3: CASSLSEAGSGTEAFF. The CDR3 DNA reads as TGTGCCAGCAGTTTATCGGAGGCAGGGTCGGGCACTGAAGCTTTCTTT. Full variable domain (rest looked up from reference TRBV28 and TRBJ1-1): DVKVTQSSRYLVKRTGEKVFLECVQDMDHENMFWYRQDPGLGLRLIYFSYDVKMKEKGDIPEGYSVSREKKERFSLILESASTNQTSMYLCASSLSEAGSGTEAFFGQGTRLTVV.

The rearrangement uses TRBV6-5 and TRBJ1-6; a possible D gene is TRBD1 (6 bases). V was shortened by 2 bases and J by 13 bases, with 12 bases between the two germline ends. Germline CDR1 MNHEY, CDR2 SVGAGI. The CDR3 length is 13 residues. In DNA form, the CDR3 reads TGTGCCAGCAGTTACAGGGGGGTGGAGCCCCTCCACTTT. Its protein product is CASSYRGVEPLHF.